The rows below give T cell receptor beta chains drawn from one sample of a study of regulatory T cells in long-lasting Graves disease. MiXCR was run by TCRdb on the multiplex PCR reads, yielding one entry per CDR3 protein. The sample carries roughly 560,000 distinct CDR3 sequences, roughly 15% recorded once. These data were also reused for a study on T cells in Graves' hyperthyroidism and ophthalmopathy.

Material: peripheral blood mononuclear cells (PBMCs), obtained at new diagnosis, from a patient treated with antithyroid drugs. The receptor source for this set is a woman between 40 and 65 years old with Graves disease. Both conserved end residues are part of each CDR3. The D gene is left open where the match is weak. Part of the rows lack a size; the others show once, few, many or a class for expanded clones.

J: TRBJ1-6; V: TRBV7-9; D: NA; size: few; CDR3: CASSLERRTLHF; DNA: TGTGCCAGCAGCTTAGAAAGGCGTACCCTCCACTTT
J: TRBJ1-2; V: TRBV28; D: NA; size: many; CDR3: CASRGARDGYTF; DNA: TGTGCCAGCAGGGGGGCACGGGATGGCTACACCTTC
J: TRBJ2-3; V: TRBV3-1; D: TRBD2; size: many; CDR3: CASSHRGGTDTQYF; DNA: TGTGCCAGCAGCCACCGGGGGGGCACAGATACGCAGTATTTT
J: TRBJ1-5; V: TRBV20-1; D: NA; size: few; CDR3: CSARDTPEHSNQPQHF; DNA: TGCAGTGCTAGAGATACCCCAGAGCATAGCAATCAGCCCCAGCATTTT
J: TRBJ2-5; V: TRBV20-1; D: NA; size: NA; CDR3: CSARESLGETQYF; DNA: TGCAGTGCTAGAGAGAGCCTGGGGGAGACCCAGTACTTC
J: TRBJ1-5; V: TRBV27; D: TRBD1; size: many; CDR3: CASSTTGDYNQPQHF; DNA: TGTGCCAGCAGCACGACAGGGGACTACAATCAGCCCCAGCATTTT
J: TRBJ2-3; V: TRBV6-5; D: TRBD1; size: many; CDR3: CASSYPTGIKRDTQYF; DNA: TGTGCCAGCAGTTACCCGACAGGGATTAAAAGAGATACGCAGTATTTT
J: TRBJ1-1; V: TRBV14; D: NA; size: few; CDR3: CASSRHLDTGEAFF; DNA: TGTGCCAGCAGCCGACACTTAGATACAGGGGAAGCTTTCTTT
J: TRBJ1-5; V: TRBV11-2; D: TRBD1; size: many; CDR3: CASRSGGNQPQHF; DNA: TGTGCCAGCAGGTCAGGGGGAAATCAGCCCCAGCATTTT
J: TRBJ1-2; V: TRBV9; D: NA; size: many; CDR3: CASSVGRGDYGYTF; DNA: TGTGCCAGCAGCGTAGGCAGGGGCGACTATGGCTACACCTTC
J: TRBJ2-2; V: TRBV9; D: TRBD1; size: NA; CDR3: CASSDTGADTGELFF; DNA: TGTGCCAGCAGCGACACAGGGGCGGACACCGGGGAGCTGTTTTTT
J: TRBJ1-2; V: TRBV11-2; D: NA; size: NA; CDR3: CASSPGVDVGGGGYTF; DNA: TGTGCCAGCAGTCCGGGCGTAGACGTCGGGGGTGGTGGCTACACCTTC
J: TRBJ1-2; V: TRBV5-1; D: TRBD1; size: NA; CDR3: CASSLRDRPFIYGYTF; DNA: TGCGCCAGCAGCTTGCGGGACAGGCCTTTCATCTATGGCTACACCTTC
J: TRBJ2-1; V: TRBV5-1; D: NA; size: few; CDR3: CASSLGGGMSYNEQFF; DNA: TGCGCCAGCAGCCTGGGGGGCGGAATGTCCTACAATGAGCAGTTCTTC
J: TRBJ1-6; V: TRBV18; D: NA; size: many; CDR3: CASSATDSPLHF; DNA: TGTGCCAGCTCAGCAACGGATTCACCCCTCCACTTT
J: TRBJ1-2; V: TRBV6-5; D: NA; size: many; CDR3: CASSYSSTNYGYTF; DNA: TGTGCCAGCAGTTACTCCAGTACTAACTATGGCTACACCTTC
J: TRBJ2-5; V: TRBV15; D: TRBD1; size: many; CDR3: CATSSRTGGETQYF; DNA: TGTGCCACCAGCTCTAGGACAGGAGGAGAGACCCAGTACTTC
J: TRBJ2-3; V: TRBV3-1; D: TRBD2; size: many; CDR3: CASSLAGGHDTQYF; DNA: TGTGCCAGCAGCCTAGCGGGGGGGCATGATACGCAGTATTTT
J: TRBJ1-1; V: TRBV5-1; D: NA; size: NA; CDR3: CASSPSQGIDTEAFF; DNA: TGCGCCAGCAGCCCGTCCCAGGGGATCGACACTGAAGCTTTCTTT
J: TRBJ1-5; V: TRBV16; D: NA; size: NA; CDR3: CASSQATGIQPQHF; DNA: TGTGCCAGCAGCCAGGCTACAGGGATTCAGCCCCAGCATTTT